The 28 T cell receptor beta chains below were found in one sample sequenced in a study of T cells after yellow fever vaccination. TCRdb itself ran the 5' RACE reads through MiXCR, one entry per CDR3 protein. The sample yields about 120,000 distinct CDR3 sequences, 7.5% to 10% seen once. Sample: CD8+ T cells sorted from PBMCs, taken on the day of the yellow fever booster vaccination. Receptors were obtained from a young man who received the YFV17D yellow fever vaccine.

This clonotype was detected only a few times. The gene calls are TRBV29-1 and TRBJ1-1; tentative D call: TRBD1 (6 bases). The V gene's germline CDR1 is SQVTM and CDR2 ANQGSEA. The V end was cut by 4 bases, the J end by 2 bases, with 11 bases between. This CDR3 spans 13 amino acids. CDR3 protein: CSVVTGKNTEAFF. The CDR3 DNA reads TGCAGCGTTGTTACAGGGAAAAACACTGAAGCTTTCTTT.

This clonotype was detected ten times or more. V is TRBV9 and J is TRBJ2-5, with 7 bases identical to TRBD1. CDR3 length: 15 residues. Germline trimming cut 3 bases from V and 5 bases from J; bases unmatched to any gene: 10. The germline CDR1 and CDR2 sequences are SGDLS and YYNGEE. The CDR3 DNA reads as TGTGCCAGCAGCGCGCCACAGGGGATGGGTGAGACCCAGTACTTC. It translates to CASSAPQGMGETQYF.

This clonotype has a handful of counts. The chain links TRBV7-3 to TRBJ2-5, with D perhaps matching TRBD1 (6 bases). This CDR3 region has 15 residues. Germline CDR1 is SGHTA and CDR2 is FQGTGA. Trimming took off 5 bases at V and 1 base at J, with 14 bases between the two ends. CDR3 DNA: TGTGCCAGCAGCCAAGTATTGGGGGCCCAAGAGACCCAGTACTTC. Its translation is CASSQVLGAQETQYF.

A few counts support this clonotype. The J gene is TRBJ2-5, the V gene TRBV12-3 or TRBV12-4; D remains ambiguous. Trimming took 7 bases from V and 1 from J, leaving 7 bases between them. The CDR3 is made up of 12 amino acids. The CDR3 DNA reads TGTGCCAGCAAAGAGGCCCAAGAGACCCAGTACTTC. Protein: CASKEAQETQYF.

This rearrangement joins TRBV6-5 to TRBJ2-5; perhaps TRBD2 as D (6 bases). There are 16 residues in the CDR3. The ends were cut back, 5 bases at V and 4 bases at J, with 20 bases in the middle. Per germline, CDR1 MNHEY and CDR2 SVGAGI. The CDR3 DNA is TGTGCCAGCAGTGGCTCGGTTAGCGGCGGTGGAGAGACCCAGTACTTC. Residues: CASSGSVSGGGETQYF.

This chain uses TRBV7-6 with TRBJ1-3; D possibly corresponds to TRBD1 (5 bases). CDR1 and CDR2 from the germline V gene are SGHVS and FNYEAQ. V lost 5 bases and J lost 1, with 15 bases in between. The CDR3 length is 16 residues. The CDR3 reads CASSPSGSRSGNTIYF. CDR3 in DNA: TGTGCCAGCAGCCCATCAGGGTCCAGATCTGGAAACACCATATATTTT.

This clonotype has just a few counts. The chain recombines TRBV15 with TRBJ2-1, with 8 bases fitting TRBD2. CDR1 is LNHNV, CDR2 YYDKDF, per germline (reference sequence). V shed 0 bases, J shed 8 bases, and the junction held 0 bases outside the gene matches. The CDR3 has 13 residues. CDR3 residues: CATSRETSDEQFF. DNA of the CDR3: TGTGCCACCAGCAGAGAGACTAGCGATGAGCAGTTCTTC.

This clonotype was recorded at least ten times. The chain couples TRBV29-1 to TRBJ1-5, with 7 bases that match TRBD1. Trimming removed 3 bases from V and 5 bases from J; junction bases left unmatched: 10. This CDR3 has 15 residues. Looked up from germline, CDR1 is SQVTM and CDR2 is ANQGSEA. CDR3 region: CSVDGEGARDQPQHF. CDR3 sequence (DNA): TGCAGCGTTGATGGGGAGGGGGCGCGGGATCAGCCCCAGCATTTT.

This clonotype was detected many times. The chain links TRBV28 to TRBJ1-5; no clear D. The CDR3 is 13 amino acids. The ends were cut back, 2 bases at V and 8 bases at J, with 10 bases in the middle. CDR1 MDHEN and CDR2 SYDVKM come from the germline V gene. CDR3 nucleotides: TGTGCCAGCAGTTTAACTAGGGTAGAGCCCCAGCATTTT. This sequence encodes CASSLTRVEPQHF.

This clonotype has at least ten counts. The rearrangement uses TRBV7-7 and TRBJ2-1; 7 positions match TRBD1. The V segment lost 5 bases and the J segment 5 bases; nucleotides outside the gene matches: 12. The CDR3 is 16 residues long. Looked up from germline, CDR1 is SSHAT and CDR2 is FNYEAQ (reference sequence). DNA of the CDR3: TGTGCCAGCAGCCAACTGGAAACAGGGGTCAACAATGAGCAGTTCTTC. Translation gives CASSQLETGVNNEQFF.

The chain carries TRBV20-1 and TRBJ2-7, with 9 bases lining up with TRBD1. The CDR3 runs 14 residues. V shed 6 bases and J 5 bases; nucleotides not matched to a gene: 11. CDR1 is DFQATT and CDR2 is SNEGSKA in the germline V gene (reference sequence). CDR3 DNA: TGCAGTGCGAGTCCGGGACAGGGTCCAAACGAGCAGTACTTC. Translation: CSASPGQGPNEQYF.

This clonotype was seen more than once but under ten times. The J gene is TRBJ2-3, the V gene TRBV5-4; D is undetermined. The V gene's germline CDR1 is SGHNT and CDR2 YYREEE (reference sequence). This CDR3 region has 11 residues. V dropped 6 bases and J dropped 8 bases, with 10 bases sitting between them. The CDR3 reads CASNVLGTQYF. CDR3 bases: TGTGCCAGCAACGTCCTGGGTACGCAGTATTTT.

CDR3 amino acids: CASSPGGGEAFF. In DNA form, the CDR3 reads TGCGCCAGCAGCCCGGGAGGGGGTGAAGCTTTCTTT. The chain has TRBV4-1 and TRBJ1-1, with D perhaps TRBD1 (6 bases). The V end lost 4 bases, the J end lost 7 bases, and 10 bases lay between the germline ends. In germline, CDR1 is MGHRA, CDR2 YSYEKL. The CDR3 runs 12 residues.

This clonotype has a count of ten or more. This sequence joins TRBV4-3 and TRBJ2-1, with 8 bases lining up with TRBD2. CDR1 is LGHNA and CDR2 is YSLEER in the germline V gene. Trimming removed 0 bases from V and 1 base from J; junction bases left unmatched: 2. This CDR3 spans 16 amino acids. The CDR3 protein is CASSQELAESYNEQFF. The DNA for the CDR3 is TGCGCCAGCAGCCAAGAACTAGCGGAATCCTACAATGAGCAGTTCTTC.

CDR3 loop: CASSYTSPRADTQYF. The CDR3 bases are TGTGCCAGCAGTTACACTTCCCCCAGGGCAGATACGCAGTATTTT. The chain is built from TRBV6-5 and TRBJ2-3; the D gene is possibly TRBD1 (5 bases). Germline V gene data show CDR1 as MNHEY and CDR2 as SVGAGI. Trimming took off 2 bases at V and 4 bases at J, with 13 bases between the two ends. The CDR3 is 15 residues long.

V is TRBV10-3 and J is TRBJ2-1, with 7 bases identical to TRBD1. The CDR3 contains 20 residues. Germline CDR1 reads ENHRY; CDR2 reads SYGVKD. Trimming took 5 bases from V and 8 from J; bases not matched to a gene: 27. CDR3 region: CAISPGPGQEILSGVDEQFF. CDR3 nucleotide sequence: TGTGCCATCAGTCCTGGCCCCGGACAGGAGATCCTGAGTGGGGTGGATGAGCAGTTCTTC.

This clonotype turned up a few times. The chain uses TRBV6-5 and TRBJ1-1, with D hard to call. Germline V lookup: CDR1 MNHEY, CDR2 SVGAGI. The CDR3 totals 14 residues. V lost 3 bases, J lost 3 bases, and 11 bases lay in between. The CDR3 DNA is TGTGCCAGCAGTTATGGGTCGGAGTACACTGAAGCTTTCTTT. This sequence encodes CASSYGSEYTEAFF.

Only a few counts were recorded for this clonotype. The chain recombines TRBV6-5 with TRBJ2-1; no definite D call. Per the germline V gene, CDR1 is MNHEY and CDR2 is SVGAGI. The CDR3 has 17 amino acids. V was pared by 6 bases and J by 0 bases, with 18 bases between. In nucleotides, the CDR3 is TGTGCCAGCAGCCAACCACGAAGCCTTAGCTCCTACAATGAGCAGTTCTTC. This gives the protein CASSQPRSLSSYNEQFF.

The chain carries TRBV6-1 and TRBJ2-7; tentatively, D is TRBD1 (5 bases). CDR1 and CDR2 from the germline V gene are MNHNS and SASEGT. The V and J ends lost 5 bases and 4 bases respectively, with 9 bases between them. The CDR3 length is 12 residues. CDR3 sequence (DNA): TGTGCCAGCAGTCCTTCAGGGTACGAGCAGTACGTC. Translated: CASSPSGYEQYV.

This clonotype was counted a few times. The chain couples TRBV6-5 to TRBJ1-6; D gene unclear. CDR3 length equals 14 residues. Germline-derived CDR1 and CDR2 are MNHEY and SVGAGI. Trimming removed 2 bases from V and 7 bases from J, with 9 bases in between. The CDR3 DNA sequence: TGTGCCAGCAGTTACAAGGGAGCGAATTCACCCCTCCACTTT. It is translated as CASSYKGANSPLHF.

V is TRBV11-1 and J is TRBJ2-5; tentative D call: TRBD2 (7 bases). Germline CDR1 reads SGHAT; CDR2 reads FQDESV (reference sequence). The CDR3 totals 14 residues. V was trimmed by 6 bases and J by 7 bases, leaving 18 bases between them. CDR3 coding DNA: TGTGCCAGCAGGACCGGGGGGCGCCGGGGGACCCAGTACTTC. It translates to CASRTGGRRGTQYF.

This clonotype was picked up a small number of times. The rearrangement links TRBV27 to TRBJ2-3, with D uncertain. This CDR3 spans 10 amino acids. Trimming shortened V by 9 bases and J by 3 bases, and 4 bases separated the two germline ends. Germline V gives CDR1 MNHEY, CDR2 SMNVEV (reference sequence). Here the CDR3 reads CARKTDTQYF. For the CDR3, the DNA is TGTGCCAGGAAAACAGATACGCAGTATTTT.

CDR3 loop: CASSSNSGTRVGYTF. CDR3 nucleotide sequence: TGTGCCAGCAGCTCGAACTCCGGGACAAGGGTAGGCTACACCTTC. V and J are TRBV7-8 and TRBJ1-2; D perhaps matches TRBD1 (6 bases). Trimming stripped 4 bases from V and 8 bases from J, with 20 bases between. Germline CDR1 is SGHVS and CDR2 is FQNEAQ. The CDR3 totals 15 residues.

This clonotype was found many times. The J gene is TRBJ2-1, the V gene TRBV4-1; D is uncertain. In germline, CDR1 is MGHRA, CDR2 YSYEKL. This CDR3 is built from 13 residues. The V end was cut by 4 bases, the J end by 0 bases, with 4 bases between. The chain's CDR3 is CASSRDSYNEQFF. The CDR3 DNA reads TGCGCCAGCAGCCGAGACTCCTACAATGAGCAGTTCTTC.

The chain joins TRBV5-1 to TRBJ1-5; the D is unclear. From germline, CDR1 is SGHRS and CDR2 YFSETQ. The CDR3 consists of 15 residues. The ends were cut back, 0 bases at V and 1 base at J, with 8 bases in the middle. The CDR3 here is CASSLEGLSNQPQHF. The DNA of the CDR3 is TGCGCCAGCAGCTTGGAAGGACTGAGCAATCAGCCCCAGCATTTT.

The chain links TRBV4-1 to TRBJ2-4; perhaps TRBD1 as D (6 bases). CDR1 and CDR2 from the germline V gene are MGHRA and YSYEKL. V was clipped by 0 bases and J by 8 bases, with 8 bases between them. The CDR3 covers 13 residues. CDR3 amino acids: CASSQEAGDIQYF. CDR3 bases: TGCGCCAGCAGCCAAGAGGCAGGGGACATTCAGTACTTC.

In this sample, this clonotype turned up a few times. The chain recombines TRBV6-2 or TRBV6-3 with TRBJ1-2; D is ambiguous. From germline, CDR1 is MNHEY and CDR2 SVGEGT. The germline V and J ends were trimmed by 6 bases and 4 bases, with 9 bases remaining between them. The CDR3 length is 12 residues. The CDR3 sequence is CASRQSIYGYTF. The CDR3 nucleotides are TGTGCCAGCAGACAGTCTATCTATGGCTACACCTTC.

CDR3 sequence: CASSLLGYEQYV. The CDR3 DNA reads TGTGCCAGCAGCTTGCTAGGATACGAGCAGTACGTC. The chain has TRBV5-6 and TRBJ2-7, with D unresolved. The V end lost 1 base, the J end lost 4 bases, and 6 bases lay between the germline ends. This CDR3 contains 12 residues. Germline CDR1 reads SGHDT; CDR2 reads YYEEEE.